The 21 T cell receptor beta chains below all came from one sample that was sequenced in a study of PD-1 blockade in classical Hodgkin lymphoma. Generated by immunoSEQ multiplex PCR, the TCRdb table keeps only in-frame clones and is missing some. The table records tens of thousands of clones, roughly two thirds of them present only once. Relapse was seen in all patients after autologous stem cell transplantation, and brentuximab vedotin exposure was variable. Material: peripheral blood mononuclear cells (PBMCs), obtained at baseline. The receptors derive from a human donor with classical Hodgkin lymphoma.

The gene calls are TRBV18 and TRBJ2-3; a possible D gene is TRBD1 (6 bases). The CDR3 runs 14 residues. Trimming removed 6 bases at V and 0 bases at J, with 10 bases between. Germline V gene sequence: CDR1 KGHSH, CDR2 LQKENI. Here the CDR3 DNA reads TGTGCCAGCTCCCGGACAGTCAGCACAGATACGCAGTATTTT. Protein: CASSRTVSTDTQYF. The full variable domain, rest sourced from reference TRBV18 and TRBJ2-3, is NAGVMQNPRHLVRRRGQEARLRCSPMKGHSHVYWYRQLPEEGLKFMVYLQKENIIDESGMPKERFSAEFPKEGPSILRIQQVVRGDSAAYFCASSRTVSTDTQYFGPGTRLTVL.

The genes are TRBV28 and TRBJ1-4; TRBD1 matches at 8 bases. Trimming at V came to 5 bases and at J to 6 bases, leaving 11 bases not matched to a gene. The CDR3 spans 16 residues. Germline V lookup: CDR1 MDHEN, CDR2 SYDVKM. CDR3: CASSPETARGHEKLFF. The CDR3 bases are TGTGCCAGCAGTCCCGAGACGGCCAGGGGGCATGAAAAACTGTTTTTT.

The sample holds many counts of this clone. The rearrangement joins TRBV25-1 to TRBJ1-2; the D gene is possibly TRBD1 (6 bases). CDR1 is MGHDK, CDR2 SYGVNS, per germline. The CDR3 is made up of 13 amino acids. V lost 4 bases to trimming and J lost 8 bases, with 14 bases between them. CDR3 residues: CASSVGGGFGYTF. In DNA, the CDR3 is TGTGCCAGCAGTGTAGGAGGGGGATTCGGCTACACCTTC.

V usage is TRBV28 and J usage is TRBJ1-5; D call uncertain. V was shortened by 5 bases and J by 9 bases, with 14 bases between the two germline ends. The CDR3 is 13 amino acids. CDR1 MDHEN and CDR2 SYDVKM come from the germline V gene. The CDR3 region is CASSRAMWTPQHF. The DNA for the CDR3 is TGTGCCAGCAGTCGGGCTATGTGGACGCCCCAGCATTTT.

The gene calls are TRBV5-4 and TRBJ2-4; TRBD2 agrees at 10 bases. CDR3 length: 16 residues. The V gene end was trimmed by 2 bases and the J gene end by 7 bases; junction bases not matched to a gene: 9. Germline CDR1 reads SGHNT; CDR2 reads YYREEE (reference sequence). This CDR3 reads CASSFRGAGGPNIQYF. CDR3 nucleotide sequence: TGTGCCAGCAGCTTCAGGGGAGCGGGAGGGCCGAACATTCAGTACTTC.

The rearrangement uses TRBV6-5 and TRBJ1-4, with D maybe TRBD1 (6 bases). Germline V gene sequence: CDR1 MNHEY, CDR2 SVGAGI. The CDR3 extends over 15 amino acids. V was shortened by 4 bases and J by 1 base, with 10 bases between the two germline ends. The CDR3 sequence: CASSLGGRTNEKLFF. The CDR3 nucleotides read TGTGCCAGCAGTTTAGGGGGTAGAACTAATGAAAAACTGTTTTTT.

The chain has TRBV19 and TRBJ1-2, with no clear D. CDR1 and CDR2 (germline): LNHDA, SQIVND (reference sequence). Trimming took off 3 bases at V and 6 bases at J, with 17 bases between the two ends. CDR3 length: 15 residues. CDR3 amino acids: CASSISASNANGYTF. DNA of the CDR3: TGTGCCAGTAGTATTTCAGCAAGCAACGCAAATGGCTACACCTTC.

The CDR3 here is CASSGQQGGNGYTF. The CDR3 region has the DNA TGTGCCAGCAGTGGGCAACAGGGAGGTAATGGCTACACCTTC. The V call is TRBV6-1, the J call TRBJ1-2, with D perhaps matching TRBD1 (6 bases). CDR1 is MNHNS, CDR2 SASEGT, per germline. This CDR3 contains 14 residues. The V end lost 4 bases, the J end lost 6 bases, and 15 bases lay between the germline ends.

V and J are TRBV12-2 and TRBJ1-4; the D call in the table, TRBD1, was not verified against the DNA. TRBV12-2 is given as a pseudogene. The CDR3 loop spans 15 amino acids. The CDR3 coding sequence is TGTGCAAGTCGCTTAGAGGGACAGTTTAATGAAAAACTGTTTTTT. The encoded protein is CASRLEGQFNEKLFF.

This clone was counted a few times. The V call is TRBV6-1, the J call TRBJ1-5, with a possible D match to TRBD1 (6 bases). CDR1 and CDR2 from the germline V gene are MNHNS and SASEGT. The germline V and J ends were trimmed by 5 bases and 5 bases, with 16 bases remaining between them. The CDR3 contains 15 residues. Written as DNA, the CDR3 is TGTGCCAGCAGTTTGACGGCAAGGGGGTATCAGCCCCAGCATTTT. Translation: CASSLTARGYQPQHF.

The rearrangement links TRBV9 to TRBJ1-2; 9 bases align to TRBD1. Trimming cost V 7 bases and J 2 bases; bases outside gene matches: 9. The CDR3 runs 15 residues. Germline-derived CDR1 and CDR2 are SGDLS and YYNGEE. CDR3 protein: CASSPPDRGNYGYTF. CDR3 DNA sequence: TGTGCCAGCTCACCACCTGACAGGGGGAACTATGGCTACACCTTC.

This chain uses TRBV27 with TRBJ1-4; perhaps TRBD1 as D (5 bases). The length of the CDR3 is 16 residues. Germline loops: CDR1 MNHEY, CDR2 SMNVEV (reference sequence). The ends were cut back, 5 bases at V and 15 bases at J, with 28 bases in the middle. The CDR3, as DNA: TGTGCCAGCAGTCCACTGGGACGGGAGCAATTAGTTAGGATGTTTTTT. Protein product: CASSPLGREQLVRMFF.

The chain recombines TRBV28 with TRBJ2-4; D may be TRBD1 (6 bases). V shed 10 bases and J shed 0 bases, with 19 bases lying between them. The germline V gene encodes CDR1 MDHEN and CDR2 SYDVKM. The CDR3 extends over 16 amino acids. Here the CDR3 DNA reads TGTGCCACCGCTTTACAGGGCACACTAGCCAAAAACATTCAGTACTTC. Translating it yields CATALQGTLAKNIQYF.

This chain links TRBV6-6 with TRBJ2-1; no reliable D call. The CDR3 covers 11 residues. Per the germline V gene, CDR1 is MNHNY and CDR2 is SVGAGI (reference sequence). The ends were cut back, 2 bases at V and 9 bases at J, with 5 bases in the middle. The CDR3 region is CASSYGAEQFF. The CDR3 DNA reads TGTGCCAGCAGTTACGGCGCTGAGCAGTTCTTC.

This chain uses TRBV28 with TRBJ2-2; TRBD1 aligns across 7 bases. The CDR3 consists of 16 residues. Losses at the gene ends were 4 bases for V and 5 bases for J; bases not matched to a gene: 10. Germline V lookup: CDR1 MDHEN, CDR2 SYDVKM. CDR3 loop: CASSSPLGGRTGELFF. In nucleotides, the CDR3 is TGTGCCAGCAGTTCACCTCTAGGGGGCAGGACCGGGGAGCTGTTTTTT.

J is TRBJ2-7 and V is TRBV5-4; TRBD2 aligns across 7 bases. The CDR3 loop spans 17 amino acids. V was pared by 4 bases and J by 1 base, with 14 bases of the junction left unmatched. CDR1 SGHNT and CDR2 YYREEE come from the germline V gene (reference sequence). The CDR3 sequence is CASSPKAGASGSYEQYF. Here the CDR3 DNA reads TGTGCCAGCAGCCCCAAAGCCGGGGCTAGCGGTTCCTACGAGCAGTACTTC.

This chain uses TRBV6-1 with TRBJ2-1, with unresolved D. V was clipped by 7 bases and J by 15 bases, with 19 bases between them. Germline V gene lookup returns CDR1 MNHNS and CDR2 SASEGT. This CDR3 has 12 residues. CDR3: CASNPTRSRLFF. CDR3 DNA sequence: TGTGCCAGCAACCCTACCCGATCACGCCTGTTCTTC.

The V call is TRBV7-9, the J call TRBJ1-3, with D tentatively TRBD1 (5 bases). Germline CDR1 and CDR2: SEHNR and FQNEAQ (reference sequence). The CDR3 spans 14 residues. Trimming removed 2 bases from V and 2 bases from J, with 7 bases in between. CDR3 loop: CASSLTGAGNTIYF. The CDR3 nucleotides read TGTGCCAGCAGCTTAACGGGGGCTGGAAACACCATATATTTT.

This clone was detected only a few times. V and J are TRBV11-2 and TRBJ2-2; the D is unclear. Trimming removed 7 bases at V and 0 bases at J, with 18 bases between. Germline CDR1 SGHAT, CDR2 FQNNGV. The CDR3 has 17 residues. The CDR3 region has the DNA TGTGCCAGCAACATACGTGGCACCAGCCCGAACACCGGGGAGCTGTTTTTT. As protein: CASNIRGTSPNTGELFF.

The rearrangement joins TRBV19 to TRBJ1-1, with 10 bases lining up with TRBD1. Germline V lookup: CDR1 LNHDA, CDR2 SQIVND (reference sequence). Trimming took 6 bases from V and 1 from J; bases not matched to a gene: 11. The CDR3 is 17 residues long. The CDR3 spells CASRPPGQGDANTEAFF. DNA for the CDR3: TGTGCCAGTAGGCCCCCTGGACAGGGGGACGCGAACACTGAAGCTTTCTTT.

CDR3 DNA sequence: TGTGCCATCAGTACGGCACAGGACTCGAACACTGAAGCTTTCTTT. It translates to CAISTAQDSNTEAFF. V usage is TRBV10-3 and J usage is TRBJ1-1, with D perhaps TRBD1 (5 bases). This CDR3 has 15 amino acids. CDR1 and CDR2 (germline): ENHRY, SYGVKD. V was clipped by 5 bases and J by 1 base, with 14 bases between them.